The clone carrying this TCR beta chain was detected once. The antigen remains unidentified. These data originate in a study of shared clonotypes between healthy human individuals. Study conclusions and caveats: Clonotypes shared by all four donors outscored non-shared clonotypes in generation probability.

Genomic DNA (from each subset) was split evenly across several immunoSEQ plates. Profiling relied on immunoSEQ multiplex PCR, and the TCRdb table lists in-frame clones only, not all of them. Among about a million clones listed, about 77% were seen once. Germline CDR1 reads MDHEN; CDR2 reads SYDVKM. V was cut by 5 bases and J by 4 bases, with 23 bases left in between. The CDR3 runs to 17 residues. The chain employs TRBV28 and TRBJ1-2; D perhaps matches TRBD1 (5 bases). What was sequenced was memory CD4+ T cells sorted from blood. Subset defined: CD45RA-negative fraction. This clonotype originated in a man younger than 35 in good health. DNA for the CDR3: TGTGCCAGCAGTACTATCCCCTCTTATGGGGCCGGCTATGGCTACACCTTC. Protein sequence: CASSTIPSYGAGYGYTF.